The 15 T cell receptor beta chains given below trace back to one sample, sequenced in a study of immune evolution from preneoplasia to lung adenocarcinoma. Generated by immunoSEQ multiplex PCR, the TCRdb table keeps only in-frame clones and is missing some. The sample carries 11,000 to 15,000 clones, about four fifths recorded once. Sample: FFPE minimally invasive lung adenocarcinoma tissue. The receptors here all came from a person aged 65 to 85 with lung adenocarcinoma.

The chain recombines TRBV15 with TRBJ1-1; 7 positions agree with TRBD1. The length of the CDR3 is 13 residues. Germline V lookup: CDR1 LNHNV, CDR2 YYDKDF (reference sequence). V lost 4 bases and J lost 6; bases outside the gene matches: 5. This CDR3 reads CATSIRGMSEAFF. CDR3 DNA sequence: TGTGCCACCAGCATCAGGGGGATGTCTGAAGCTTTCTTT.

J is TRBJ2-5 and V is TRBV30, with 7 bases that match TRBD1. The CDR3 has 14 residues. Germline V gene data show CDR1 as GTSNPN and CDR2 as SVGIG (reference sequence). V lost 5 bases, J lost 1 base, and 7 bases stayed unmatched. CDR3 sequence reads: CAWDKQGTQETQYF. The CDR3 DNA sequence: TGTGCCTGGGATAAACAGGGGACCCAAGAGACCCAGTACTTC.

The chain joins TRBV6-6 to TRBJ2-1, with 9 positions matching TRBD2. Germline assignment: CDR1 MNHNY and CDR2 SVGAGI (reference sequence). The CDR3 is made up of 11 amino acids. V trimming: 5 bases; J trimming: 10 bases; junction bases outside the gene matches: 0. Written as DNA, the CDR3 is TGTGCCAGCAGTACTAGCGGGGAGCAGTTCTTC. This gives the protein CASSTSGEQFF.

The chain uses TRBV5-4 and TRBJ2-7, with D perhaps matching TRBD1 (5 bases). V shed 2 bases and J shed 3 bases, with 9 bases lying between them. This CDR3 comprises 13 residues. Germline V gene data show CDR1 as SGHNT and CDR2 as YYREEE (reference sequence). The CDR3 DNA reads TGTGCCAGCAGCTTTGCAGGGAACTACGAGCAGTACTTC. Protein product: CASSFAGNYEQYF.

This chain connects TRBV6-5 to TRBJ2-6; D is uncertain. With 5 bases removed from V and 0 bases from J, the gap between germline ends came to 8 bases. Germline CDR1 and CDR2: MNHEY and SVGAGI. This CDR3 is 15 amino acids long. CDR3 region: CASSMVGSGANVLTF. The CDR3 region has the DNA TGTGCCAGCAGTATGGTTGGCTCTGGGGCCAACGTCCTGACTTTC.

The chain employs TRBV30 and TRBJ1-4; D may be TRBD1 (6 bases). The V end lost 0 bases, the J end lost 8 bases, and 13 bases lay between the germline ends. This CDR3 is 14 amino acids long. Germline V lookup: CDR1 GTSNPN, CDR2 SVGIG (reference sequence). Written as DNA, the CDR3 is TGTGCCTGGAGTGTAGGGGGGTTAGGCGAAAAACTGTTTTTT. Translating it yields CAWSVGGLGEKLFF. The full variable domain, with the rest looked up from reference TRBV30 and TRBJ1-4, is SQTIHQWPATLVQPVGSPLSLECTVEGTSNPNLYWYRQAAGRGLQLLFYSVGIGQISSEVPQNLSASRPQDRQFILSSKKLLLSDSGFYLCAWSVGGLGEKLFFGSGTQLSVL.

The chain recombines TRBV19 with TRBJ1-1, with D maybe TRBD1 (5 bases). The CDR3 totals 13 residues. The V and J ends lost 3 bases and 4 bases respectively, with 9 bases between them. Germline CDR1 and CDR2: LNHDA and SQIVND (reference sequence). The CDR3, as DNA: TGTGCCAGTAGTATCTTGGGGGGCACTGAAGCTTTCTTT. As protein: CASSILGGTEAFF.

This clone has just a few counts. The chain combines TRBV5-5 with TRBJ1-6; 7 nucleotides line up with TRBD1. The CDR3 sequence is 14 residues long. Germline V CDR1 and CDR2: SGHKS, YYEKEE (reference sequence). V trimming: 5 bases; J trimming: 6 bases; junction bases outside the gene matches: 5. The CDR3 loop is CASRTQGGNSPLHF. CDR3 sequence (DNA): TGTGCCAGCAGAACCCAGGGGGGTAATTCACCCCTCCACTTT.

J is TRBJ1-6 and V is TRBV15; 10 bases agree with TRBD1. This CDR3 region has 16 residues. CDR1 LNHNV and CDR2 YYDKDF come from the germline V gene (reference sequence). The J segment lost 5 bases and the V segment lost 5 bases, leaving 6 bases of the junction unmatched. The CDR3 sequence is CATSPRDRGNNSPLHF. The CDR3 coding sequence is TGTGCCACCAGCCCCCGGGACAGGGGAAATAATTCACCCCTCCACTTT.

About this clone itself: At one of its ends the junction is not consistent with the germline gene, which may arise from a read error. This CDR3 is CASSLDWADTEAFF. The CDR3 nucleotides read TGTGCCAGCAGCTTAGATTGGGCCGACACGGAAGCTTTCTTT. The chain is built from TRBV11-2 and TRBJ1-1; D gene ambiguous. CDR1 is SGHAT, CDR2 FQNNGV, per germline. The CDR3 is 14 amino acids. The variable domain in full, with the rest retrieved from reference TRBV11-2 and TRBJ1-1, is EAGVAQSPRYKIIEKRQSVAFWCNPISGHATLYWYQQILGQGPKLLIQFQNNGVVDDSQLPKDRFSAERLKGVDSTLKIQPAKLEDSAVYLCASSLDWADTEAFFGQGTRLTVV.

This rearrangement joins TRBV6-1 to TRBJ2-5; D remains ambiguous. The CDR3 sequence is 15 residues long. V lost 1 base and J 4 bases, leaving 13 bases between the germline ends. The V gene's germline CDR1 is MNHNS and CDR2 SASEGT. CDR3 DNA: TGTGCCAGCAGTGAAGACGGCAGGTGGGGAGAGACCCAGTACTTC. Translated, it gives CASSEDGRWGETQYF.

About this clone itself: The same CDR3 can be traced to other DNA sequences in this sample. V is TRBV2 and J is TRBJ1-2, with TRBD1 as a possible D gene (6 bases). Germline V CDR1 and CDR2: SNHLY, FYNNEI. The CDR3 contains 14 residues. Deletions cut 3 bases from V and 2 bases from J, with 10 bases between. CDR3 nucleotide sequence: TGTGCCAGCAGTGAGCAGGGGTACAACTATGGCTACACCTTC. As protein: CASSEQGYNYGYTF.

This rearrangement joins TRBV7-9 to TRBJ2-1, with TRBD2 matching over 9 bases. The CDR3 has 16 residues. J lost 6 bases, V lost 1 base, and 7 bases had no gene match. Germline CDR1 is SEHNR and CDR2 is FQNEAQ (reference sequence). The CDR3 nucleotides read TGTGCCAGCAGCTTAGAAGGGCGGGGGGGACGCAATGAGCAGTTCTTC. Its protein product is CASSLEGRGGRNEQFF.

CDR3 protein: CASSSTSGGYTF. As DNA, the CDR3 is TGTGCCAGCAGTTCTACATCCGGTGGCTACACCTTC. The V call is TRBV6-1, the J call TRBJ1-2; D uncertain. This CDR3 is 12 amino acids long. The V end was cut by 5 bases, the J end by 7 bases, with 11 bases between. Germline-derived CDR1 and CDR2 are MNHNS and SASEGT.

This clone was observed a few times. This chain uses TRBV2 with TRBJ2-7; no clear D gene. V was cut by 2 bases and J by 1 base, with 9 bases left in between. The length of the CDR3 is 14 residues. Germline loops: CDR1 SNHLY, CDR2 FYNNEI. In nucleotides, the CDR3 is TGTGCCAGCAGTGAACTGAGTTTTTCCTACGAGCAGTACTTC. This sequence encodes CASSELSFSYEQYF. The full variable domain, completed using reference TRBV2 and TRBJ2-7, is EPEVTQTPSHQVTQMGQEVILRCVPISNHLYFYWYRQILGQKVEFLVSFYNNEISEKSEIFDDQFSVERPDGSNFTLKIRSTKLEDSAMYFCASSELSFSYEQYFGPGTRLTVT.